Each of the 26 T cell receptor beta chains below was sequenced from the same sample in a study of T cells in Graves' hyperthyroidism and ophthalmopathy. RNA transcripts served as the template for amplifying TCR beta CDR3 regions. The TCR CDR3 was amplified in a first-round RT-PCR using the HTBI primer set. TCRdb reprocessed the multiplex PCR reads via MiXCR and lists one record per CDR3 protein. The sample yields a few hundred thousand distinct CDR3 sequences, about 14% seen once. What was sequenced was blood. The receptors originated from a woman under 40 with Graves' ophthalmopathy.

The gene calls are TRBV9 and TRBJ1-5, with D possibly TRBD1 on 5 matching bases. This CDR3 region has 12 residues. The V gene lost 3 bases and the J gene lost 12 bases, with 13 bases spanning the gap. CDR1 is SGDLS, CDR2 YYNGEE, per germline. The CDR3 sequence is CASSARDVLQHF. The CDR3 bases are TGTGCCAGCAGCGCCAGGGACGTGCTCCAGCATTTT.

At least ten counts were recorded for this clonotype. V gene TRBV20-1 combines with J gene TRBJ2-1; the match to TRBD2 covers 8 bases. In germline, CDR1 is DFQATT, CDR2 SNEGSKA (reference sequence). Losses at the gene ends were 2 bases for V and 4 bases for J; bases not matched to a gene: 1. The CDR3 length is 13 residues. This CDR3 is CSARSGGYNEQFF. Written as DNA, the CDR3 is TGCAGTGCTAGATCGGGGGGGTACAATGAGCAGTTCTTC.

This clonotype showed up just a few times. The chain has TRBV7-9 and TRBJ2-2, with D possibly TRBD2 on 7 matching bases. The germline gives CDR1 SEHNR, CDR2 FQNEAQ (reference sequence). V gave up 3 bases and J gave up 4 bases, with 24 bases separating them. CDR3 size: 19 residues. CDR3 residues: CASSLTGGPPGSGTGELFF. The CDR3 coding sequence is TGTGCCAGCAGCTTGACGGGGGGCCCACCTGGGTCGGGCACCGGGGAGCTGTTTTTT.

This clonotype was recorded many times. The chain links TRBV20-1 to TRBJ2-7; 7 bases are a match to TRBD2. The J segment lost 3 bases and the V segment lost 8 bases, leaving 10 bases of the junction unmatched. This CDR3 has 13 amino acids. Germline V lookup: CDR1 DFQATT, CDR2 SNEGSKA (reference sequence). This CDR3 is CSTAKGGNYEQYF. In DNA, the CDR3 is TGCAGTACCGCGAAGGGAGGGAACTACGAGCAGTACTTC.

A word on this clonotype: A much larger clone differs by one base, so this may be a read error. J is TRBJ2-3 and V is TRBV10-2; 8 nucleotides agree with TRBD1. Germline V lookup: CDR1 WSHSY, CDR2 SAAADI. The CDR3 has 14 amino acids. As DNA, the CDR3 is TGCGCCAGCGCGCAGGGGGCTGGCACAGATACGCGGTATTTT. Its protein product is CASAQGAGTDTRYF.

This clonotype occurred many times. V gene TRBV30 combines with J gene TRBJ1-5; 7 bases fit TRBD1. The ends lost 1 base at V and 4 bases at J; junction bases unmatched: 4. This CDR3 has 14 residues. CDR1 and CDR2 (germline): GTSNPN, SVGIG (reference sequence). CDR3: CAWSGDRANQPQHF. CDR3 DNA: TGTGCCTGGAGTGGGGACAGAGCTAATCAGCCCCAGCATTTT.

This clonotype has at least ten counts. The chain joins TRBV28 to TRBJ1-1; no firm D call. CDR1 is MDHEN, CDR2 SYDVKM, per germline. The CDR3 runs to 15 residues. With 3 bases removed from V and 0 bases from J, the gap between germline ends came to 11 bases. The CDR3 here is CASSLWWVMNTEAFF. DNA for the CDR3: TGTGCCAGCAGTTTGTGGTGGGTGATGAACACTGAAGCTTTCTTT.

V gene TRBV20-1 combines with J gene TRBJ2-1; 11 bases match TRBD2. The trim removed 0 bases at V and 3 bases at J, leaving 7 bases unmatched. Per the germline V gene, CDR1 is DFQATT and CDR2 is SNEGSKA (reference sequence). The CDR3 covers 17 residues. The CDR3 protein is CSARDWATSGDYNEQFF. The CDR3 DNA sequence: TGCAGTGCTAGAGATTGGGCGACTAGCGGGGACTACAATGAGCAGTTCTTC.

This clonotype was picked up many times. The CDR3 nucleotides read TGTGCCAGCAGCATCGTCACGGGGGTTCAAGAGACCCAGTACTTC. Amino acids: CASSIVTGVQETQYF. The chain carries TRBV7-2 and TRBJ2-5; a possible D gene is TRBD2 (6 bases). Germline V gene data show CDR1 as SGHTA and CDR2 as FQGNSA. The CDR3 is made up of 15 amino acids. The ends were cut back, 5 bases at V and 2 bases at J, with 15 bases in the middle.

This clonotype was detected ten times or more. The chain couples TRBV12-3 or TRBV12-4 to TRBJ2-7; weak D call: TRBD1 (5 bases). The CDR3 spans 15 residues. Deletions cut 6 bases from V and 2 bases from J, with 17 bases between. For the CDR3, the DNA is TGTGCCAGCAGACCGAGACAGAATTGGGCCTACGAGCAGTACTTC. The encoded protein is CASRPRQNWAYEQYF.

The gene calls are TRBV19 and TRBJ2-1; D may be TRBD2 (6 bases). Deletions cut 6 bases from V and 11 bases from J, with 14 bases between. CDR1 is LNHDA, CDR2 SQIVND, per germline (reference sequence). CDR3 size: 12 residues. The CDR3: CASSWLGGKQFF. CDR3 coding DNA: TGTGCCAGTAGCTGGCTCGGGGGAAAGCAGTTCTTC.

This chain joins TRBV10-3 and TRBJ1-5; D perhaps matches TRBD1 (6 bases). The V and J ends lost 0 bases and 6 bases respectively, with 15 bases between them. The CDR3 length is 16 residues. CDR1 is ENHRY and CDR2 is SYGVKD in the germline V gene. CDR3 DNA sequence: TGTGCCATCAGTGAGTCGAGTACAGGGTTAGGTCAGCCCCAGCATTTT. Translated: CAISESSTGLGQPQHF.

This clonotype was detected many times. This sequence joins TRBV2 and TRBJ2-7; D remains ambiguous. V was shortened by 4 bases and J by 4 bases, with 8 bases between the two germline ends. The germline CDR1 and CDR2 sequences are SNHLY and FYNNEI. The length of the CDR3 is 12 residues. CDR3 amino acids: CASSGAVYEQYF. The CDR3 nucleotides are TGTGCCAGCAGTGGGGCGGTATACGAGCAGTACTTC.

This clonotype has at least ten counts. The V and J genes are TRBV7-9 and TRBJ1-1; 8 bases match TRBD1. CDR1 and CDR2 (germline): SEHNR, FQNEAQ (reference sequence). This CDR3 region has 17 residues. Trimming removed 1 base from V and 0 bases from J; junction bases left unmatched: 7. CDR3 amino acids: CASSLDAPGGLNTEAFF. CDR3 in DNA: TGTGCCAGCAGCTTAGACGCGCCAGGGGGCCTGAACACTGAAGCTTTCTTT.

Concerning this clonotype: This may come from a read error, since a much larger clone is one base off. The rearrangement links TRBV7-9 to TRBJ1-1; no reliable D call. The CDR3 extends over 13 amino acids. Germline CDR1 reads SEHNR; CDR2 reads FQNEAQ (reference sequence). CDR3 coding DNA: TGTGTCAGCAGCTTAGTAGCTACAACTGAAGCTTTCTTT. This sequence encodes CVSSLVATTEAFF.

In its sample, this clonotype was seen a few times. The rearrangement uses TRBV7-6 and TRBJ2-3; no reliable D call. The germline gives CDR1 SGHVS, CDR2 FNYEAQ. Between the trimmed V and J ends, which lost 1 base and 5 bases, there was a span of 7 bases. CDR3 length: 13 amino acids. The DNA of the CDR3 is TGTGCCAGCAGCTTAGTGTCCGGAGATACGCAGTATTTT. Translated, it gives CASSLVSGDTQYF.

This clonotype was seen ten or more times. This chain joins TRBV7-6 and TRBJ1-1, with D possibly being TRBD1 (5 bases). Germline V gene sequence: CDR1 SGHVS, CDR2 FNYEAQ. CDR3 size: 15 residues. V was trimmed by 1 base and J by 4 bases, leaving 13 bases between them. The chain's CDR3 is CASSLVLGASTEAFF. The CDR3 DNA reads as TGTGCCAGCAGCTTAGTATTAGGGGCGAGCACTGAAGCTTTCTTT. The complete variable domain, with remaining parts taken from reference TRBV7-6 and TRBJ1-1, reads GAGVSQSPRYKVTKRGQDVALRCDPISGHVSLYWYRQALGQGPEFLTYFNYEAQQDKSGLPNDRFSAERPEGSISTLTIQRTEQRDSAMYRCASSLVLGASTEAFFGQGTRLTVV.

This clonotype was picked up a small number of times. A read error may explain this, as a much larger clone is one base away. This chain uses TRBV28 with TRBJ1-5; weak D call: TRBD1 (6 bases). The V gene's germline CDR1 is MDHEN and CDR2 SYDVKM. V lost 5 bases and J 1 base, leaving 12 bases between the germline ends. The CDR3 spans 15 residues. The chain's CDR3 is CASSDHTGSNQPQHF. DNA of the CDR3: TGTGCCAGCAGTGATCATACAGGGAGCAATCAGCCCCAGCATTTT.

The chain couples TRBV11-2 to TRBJ1-3, with unresolved D. Trimming removed 5 bases at V and 2 bases at J, with 22 bases between. Germline V CDR1 and CDR2: SGHAT, FQNNGV. The CDR3 has 18 amino acids. The CDR3 region is CASSPTPGGSATGNTIYF. The CDR3 region has the DNA TGTGCCAGCAGCCCCACCCCGGGTGGGTCGGCAACTGGAAACACCATATATTTT.

The table lists this clonotype with a few counts. Given a much more abundant clone one base away, this may be a read error. The CDR3 loop is CASSRDKITSTDTQYF. CDR3 bases: TGTGCCAGCAGTCGGGACAAGATAACTAGCACAGATACGCAGTATTTT. The J gene is TRBJ2-3, the V gene TRBV7-2; possible D gene TRBD1, 6 bases. The V end lost 6 bases, the J end lost 0 bases, and 16 bases lay between the germline ends. This CDR3 is 16 amino acids long. Germline values: CDR1 SGHTA, CDR2 FQGNSA.

The rearrangement links TRBV2 to TRBJ2-2; 10 bases agree with TRBD1. The CDR3 has 19 residues. Per the germline V gene, CDR1 is SNHLY and CDR2 is FYNNEI. With V trimmed by 8 bases and J by 3 bases, 18 bases remained unmatched. The CDR3 coding sequence is TGTGCCAGCGAGTTCGACGCCGGATACGGGACAGGGGACACCGGGGAGCTGTTTTTT. It translates to CASEFDAGYGTGDTGELFF.

This chain joins TRBV20-1 and TRBJ2-2; 10 nucleotides align to TRBD2. V was clipped by 1 base and J by 5 bases; unmatched bases: 4. This CDR3 is built from 15 residues. Looked up from germline, CDR1 is DFQATT and CDR2 is SNEGSKA (reference sequence). Here the CDR3 DNA reads TGCAGTGCTAGAGGTCTAGCGGGGGAGACCGGGGAGCTGTTTTTT. Translated, it gives CSARGLAGETGELFF.

This clonotype was detected only a few times. V usage is TRBV10-3 and J usage is TRBJ2-2; 12 nucleotides match TRBD2. This CDR3 region has 19 residues. The trim removed 1 base at V and 0 bases at J, leaving 6 bases unmatched. Germline CDR1 ENHRY, CDR2 SYGVKD. The CDR3 nucleotides read TGTGCCATCAGTGAGTGGCTAGCGGGGGGGAAAGCGAACACCGGGGAGCTGTTTTTT. Amino acids: CAISEWLAGGKANTGELFF.

This clonotype was observed many times. The V gene is TRBV12-3 or TRBV12-4, the J gene TRBJ1-1; 9 bases fit TRBD1. Losses at the gene ends were 8 bases for V and 4 bases for J; bases not matched to a gene: 5. The CDR3 is 13 residues long. The CDR3 nucleotides read TGTGCCAGCCTTTGGACAGGGGTCACTGAAGCTTTCTTT. Translating it yields CASLWTGVTEAFF.

Ten or more counts support this clonotype. CDR3 region: CASSQDPSGNTIYF. CDR3 nucleotides: TGTGCCAGCAGCCAAGACCCCTCTGGAAACACCATATATTTT. The chain has TRBV3-1 and TRBJ1-3; D gene ambiguous. This CDR3 spans 14 amino acids. The V gene lost 0 bases and the J gene lost 0 bases, with 3 bases spanning the gap. Germline-derived CDR1 and CDR2 are LGHDT and YNNKEL (reference sequence).

This clonotype was picked up many times. This sequence joins TRBV13 and TRBJ2-1, with D maybe TRBD1 (6 bases). The CDR3 has 11 amino acids. Trimming removed 5 bases at V and 10 bases at J, with 9 bases between. Germline-derived CDR1 and CDR2 are PRHDT and FYEKMQ (reference sequence). CDR3 protein: CASSPGQEQFF. In DNA, the CDR3 is TGTGCCAGCAGCCCCGGACAGGAGCAGTTCTTC.